This T cell receptor (beta chain) was found in a study of blood T cell repertoires in COVID-19. About the study: Acute-phase and convalescent COVID-19 samples originated in the United States, Italy and Spain. From T cells, B-cell-depleted T cells, or PBMCs came the material, which was cDNA or gDNA.

The V and J ends lost 0 bases and 5 bases respectively, with 10 bases between them. The CDR3 is 14 amino acids. Germline lookup yields CDR1 SNHLY and CDR2 FYNNEI. Enrolled during active infection, Seattle patients were then followed longitudinally. As handled by the study authors: From reference gene primer amplification, estimates of nucleated cell counts were derived. Sequencing used immunoSEQ multiplex PCR; TCRdb keeps in-frame clones, though not all of them. For V, J and clone size, that table is used; D and trimming come from the DNA. The repertoire has fewer than 350,000 clones, approximately 89% of them found once; the top ten carry under 5%.

The rearrangement links TRBV2 to TRBJ1-1; D gene unclear. The source material was peripheral blood. The sequence derives from a woman aged 60 to 75 with COVID-19, enrolled during active disease. The CDR3 region has the DNA TGTGCCAGCAGTGAAGCCTACCGGAGGACTGAAGCTTTCTTT. Residues: CASSEAYRRTEAFF.